The rows below give T cell receptor beta chains drawn from one sample of a study of T cells after yellow fever vaccination. TCRdb re-called the 5' RACE reads with MiXCR, one entry per CDR3 protein. The table has around 100,000 distinct CDR3 sequences, 7% to 8.5% seen once. The sequences come from CD8+ T cells sorted from PBMCs, collected 45 days after the yellow fever booster vaccination. Receptor source: a man aged 30-40 years who received the YFV17D yellow fever vaccine. CDR3s leave out the opening cysteine and the closing phenylalanine or tryptophan. D genes are given only for firm matches.

v_gene	d_gene	j_gene	CDR3aa
TRBV7-3	TRBD1	TRBJ2-7	ASSLSSGTGGEHEQY
TRBV12-3/TRBV12-4	NA	TRBJ2-5	ASSFTALKLQETQY
TRBV7-9	NA	TRBJ2-7	ASQPSPGITEQY
TRBV27	NA	TRBJ2-5	ASSLYSFGETQY
TRBV11-2	TRBD2	TRBJ2-2	ASSPHHLTSGSSTGELF
TRBV5-6	TRBD2	TRBJ2-7	ASSFGTSGYEQY
TRBV27	NA	TRBJ2-7	ASSLSGGPHYEQY
TRBV6-1	NA	TRBJ2-7	ASRKGGGYEQY
TRBV6-6	NA	TRBJ2-1	ASITTSLDEQF
TRBV3-1	NA	TRBJ1-2	ASSQVAGDGYT
TRBV7-8	NA	TRBJ2-7	ASSPARGDEQY
TRBV10-2	NA	TRBJ2-1	ATRQARTQSSYNEQF
TRBV20-1	NA	TRBJ2-1	SARDRDDRMRF
TRBV29-1	NA	TRBJ1-2	SAALTGPSNYGYT
TRBV9	NA	TRBJ2-5	ASSAESRAQETQY
TRBV15	TRBD2	TRBJ2-5	ATSRGTSGLEETQY
TRBV7-8	TRBD2	TRBJ2-3	ASSSLTSGSDTQY
TRBV12-3/TRBV12-4	TRBD2	TRBJ2-3	ASSRTSGTDTQY
TRBV20-1	NA	TRBJ2-7	SAREELRTYEQY
TRBV4-3	NA	TRBJ2-3	ASSQAVGSDTQY
TRBV11-2	TRBD1	TRBJ2-3	ASSFRDRATDTQY
TRBV28	NA	TRBJ2-3	ASSPETGYEGDTQY
TRBV25-1	TRBD2	TRBJ2-5	VAGGGETQY
TRBV27	TRBD2	TRBJ2-5	ARAPGGLAGTLGDQETQY
TRBV5-1	NA	TRBJ2-7	ASSTRDEQY
TRBV5-1	TRBD2	TRBJ2-1	ASSLSGRMDEQF
TRBV6-2/TRBV6-3	NA	TRBJ2-7	ASRELGGQGYEQY
TRBV12-3/TRBV12-4	NA	TRBJ2-4	ASRRIGAKNIQY
TRBV18	NA	TRBJ2-1	ASSPSGGAINEQF
TRBV20-1	NA	TRBJ2-7	SATQTYEQY